The entry that follows covers one T cell receptor beta chain sequence. The antigen is unknown. Specified time point: cycle 4 day 1 (C4D1), after about 6 weeks of nivolumab. Every single patient, without exception, relapsed after autologous stem cell transplantation, and brentuximab vedotin exposure varied. TCRdb keeps only in-frame clones here, not all; method: immunoSEQ multiplex PCR. The sample includes around 15,000 clones, 83% seen only once; the top ten take roughly 14%. The CDR3 length is 14 residues. Germline V gives CDR1 LNHDA, CDR2 SQIVND (reference sequence). Trimming took 5 bases from V and 7 from J; bases not matched to a gene: 5. This specimen belongs to a study of PD-1 blockade in classical Hodgkin lymphoma. Study-level results: By cycle point C4D1, TCR diversity had risen significantly in CD4+ cells (but not CD8+ cells). Possibly reflecting disease activity or prior therapy, repertoire differences have causes that remain undefined.

The sequence derives from a human donor with classical Hodgkin lymphoma. V is TRBV19 and J is TRBJ1-6; 7 positions agree with TRBD1. Sequenced here: peripheral blood mononuclear cells (PBMCs), sampled before the fourth cycle of nivolumab. The CDR3 is CASSLPGQNSPLHF. The CDR3 nucleotides are TGTGCCAGTAGTCTGCCGGGACAGAATTCACCCCTCCACTTT.